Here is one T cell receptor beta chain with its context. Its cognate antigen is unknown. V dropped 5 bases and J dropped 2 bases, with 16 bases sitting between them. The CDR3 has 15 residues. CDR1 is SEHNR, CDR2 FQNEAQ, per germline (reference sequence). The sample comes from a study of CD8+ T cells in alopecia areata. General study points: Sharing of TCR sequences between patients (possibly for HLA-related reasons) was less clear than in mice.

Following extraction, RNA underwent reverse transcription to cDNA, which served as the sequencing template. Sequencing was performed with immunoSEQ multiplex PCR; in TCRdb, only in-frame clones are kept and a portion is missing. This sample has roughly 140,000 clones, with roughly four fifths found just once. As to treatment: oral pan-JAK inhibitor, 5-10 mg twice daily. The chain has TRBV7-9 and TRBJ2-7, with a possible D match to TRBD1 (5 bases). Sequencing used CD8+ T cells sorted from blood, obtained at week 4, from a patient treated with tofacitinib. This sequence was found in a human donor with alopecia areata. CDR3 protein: CASSPDQGVAYEQYF. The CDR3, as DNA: TGTGCCAGCAGCCCTGATCAAGGGGTTGCCTACGAGCAGTACTTC. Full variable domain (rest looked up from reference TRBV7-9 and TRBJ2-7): DTGVSQNPRHKITKRGQNVTFRCDPISEHNRLYWYRQTLGQGPEFLTYFQNEAQLEKSRLLSDRFSAERPKGSFSTLEIQRTEQGDSAMYLCASSPDQGVAYEQYFGPGTRLTVT.